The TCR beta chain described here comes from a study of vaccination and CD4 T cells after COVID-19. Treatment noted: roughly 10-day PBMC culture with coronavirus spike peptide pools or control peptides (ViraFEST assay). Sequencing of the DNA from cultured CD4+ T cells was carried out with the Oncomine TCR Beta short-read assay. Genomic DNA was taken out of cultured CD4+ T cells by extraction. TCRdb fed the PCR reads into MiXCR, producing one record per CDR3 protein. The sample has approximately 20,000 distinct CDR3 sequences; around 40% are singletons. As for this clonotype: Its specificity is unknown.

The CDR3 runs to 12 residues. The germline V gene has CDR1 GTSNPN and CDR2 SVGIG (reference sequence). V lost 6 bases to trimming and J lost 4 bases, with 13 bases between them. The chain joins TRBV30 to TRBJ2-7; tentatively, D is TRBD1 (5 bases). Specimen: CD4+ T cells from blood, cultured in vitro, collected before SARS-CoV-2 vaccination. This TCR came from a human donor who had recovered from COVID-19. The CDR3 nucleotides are TGTGCCTGTCATCAGGGTGGTTACGAGCAGTACTTC. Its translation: CACHQGGYEQYF.